Listed below are T cell receptor beta chains from one sample, sequenced in a study of cytomegalovirus exposure and HLA in healthy donors. Repertoires were generated with immunoSEQ multiplex PCR, while TCRdb's copy carries only in-frame clones and drops some. The profile shows nearly 95,000 clones, 6% to 9% of them singletons. The material sequenced was PBMCs. These receptors were collected from a man aged 45-65 years in good health and CMV-seronegative. CDR3s include the opening cysteine and the closing phenylalanine or tryptophan. A D gene is named only where the DNA matches it firmly. Size is stated for part of the rows, as once, few or many counts, or as a class when the clone is expanded.

few	TRBD2	TRBV29-1	TRBJ2-2	TGCAGCGTGGAGCGGGGGAGGGGGGACACCGGGGAGCTGTTTTTT	CSVERGRGDTGELFF
few	TRBD1	TRBV5-1	TRBJ2-3	TGCGCCAGCAGCTTAGCCCTTGGACAGGGGGCCGCGTTCACGCAGTATTTT	CASSLALGQGAAFTQYF
-	-	TRBV28	TRBJ1-5	TGTGCCAGCAGTTTAGGGCCCGGGGGACTACAATATAGCAATCAGCCCCAGCATTTT	CASSLGPGGLQYSNQPQHF
few	-	TRBV27	TRBJ2-7	TGTGCCAGCAGTTTGGGCAGGCAGGGGACCTACGAGCAGTACTTC	CASSLGRQGTYEQYF
few	TRBD1	TRBV5-1	TRBJ2-1	TGCGCCAGCAGCTTGGGACAGGGGGCCTACAATGAGCAGTTCTTC	CASSLGQGAYNEQFF
-	TRBD1	TRBV19	TRBJ2-1	TGTGCCAGCCGACGGGACAGTGGGGCTACGAATGAGCAGTTCTTC	CASRRDSGATNEQFF
few	TRBD1	TRBV2	TRBJ1-1	TGTGCCAGCAGTGAAGCGGCAGGGGGCTTGGGGACTGAAGCTTTCTTT	CASSEAAGGLGTEAFF
-	TRBD2	TRBV4-3	TRBJ2-1	TGCGCCAGCAGTCTAGCGGATTACAATGAGCAGTTCTTC	CASSLADYNEQFF
once	-	TRBV7-2	TRBJ2-7	TGTGCCAGCAGCGATTACCGCGCGGACGAGCAGTACTTC	CASSDYRADEQYF
few	-	TRBV5-8	TRBJ2-7	TGTGCCAGCAGCCAGAGCGGGACACTCCAGTACTTC	CASSQSGTLQYF